What follows are 9 T cell receptor beta chains derived from one specimen sequenced in a study of vaccination and CD4 T cells after COVID-19. Researchers used the Oncomine TCR Beta short-read assay to sequence DNA from cultured CD4+ T cells. In TCRdb, the PCR reads were re-called with MiXCR into one record per CDR3 protein. The sample lists around 19,000 distinct CDR3 sequences, 40% seen once, with around 8% in the top ten. Their cognate antigens are unknown. Treatment specified: approximately nine-day PBMC culture with coronavirus spike peptide pools or control peptides (ViraFEST assay). The specimen was CD4+ T cells from blood, cultured in vitro. These receptors were obtained from a human donor who had recovered from COVID-19.

This chain joins TRBV4-1 and TRBJ1-5; D call uncertain. Per the germline V gene, CDR1 is MGHRA and CDR2 is YSYEKL. V lost 5 bases and J 0 bases, leaving 11 bases between the germline ends. The CDR3 loop spans 15 amino acids. The CDR3 DNA reads TGCGCCAGCAGCAATTGGAAAGGTAGCAATCAGCCCCAGCATTTT. This encodes CASSNWKGSNQPQHF.

This rearrangement joins TRBV7-2 to TRBJ2-7; TRBD2 is a possible D gene (5 bases). V shed 5 bases and J shed 0 bases, with 14 bases lying between them. The germline V gene encodes CDR1 SGHTA and CDR2 FQGNSA. The CDR3 sequence is 15 residues long. This CDR3 reads CASSGSGRSSYEQYF. CDR3 nucleotides: TGTGCCAGCAGCGGGAGCGGTAGGAGCTCCTACGAGCAGTACTTC.

The chain carries TRBV7-8 and TRBJ2-1; D ambiguous. V lost 1 base and J 6 bases, leaving 10 bases between the germline ends. Germline V CDR1 and CDR2: SGHVS, FQNEAQ. The CDR3 has 14 amino acids. In nucleotides, the CDR3 is TGTGCCAGCAGCTTAGGGCACTCGAGCAATGAGCAGTTCTTC. This codes for CASSLGHSSNEQFF.

This clonotype has more than one count but fewer than ten. The rearrangement joins TRBV20-1 to TRBJ2-5; TRBD2 aligns across 7 bases. CDR3 length equals 12 residues. The V gene end was trimmed by 1 base and the J gene end by 5 bases; junction bases not matched to a gene: 1. CDR1 DFQATT and CDR2 SNEGSKA come from the germline V gene (reference sequence). The CDR3 region is CSARVGGETQYF. In DNA, the CDR3 is TGCAGTGCTAGAGTGGGGGGGGAGACCCAGTACTTC.

This clonotype has only a few counts. The chain couples TRBV15 to TRBJ2-5; 7 positions match TRBD2. The CDR3 sequence is 13 residues long. After removal of 2 bases from V and 5 bases from J, the junction contained 2 bases not matched to a gene. Germline V gene data show CDR1 as LNHNV and CDR2 as YYDKDF (reference sequence). CDR3 protein: CATSRRGGETQYF. The CDR3 DNA is TGTGCCACCAGCAGAAGGGGAGGGGAGACCCAGTACTTC.

This chain links TRBV5-1 with TRBJ1-2; no reliable D call. The CDR3 length is 13 residues. Trimming cost V 3 bases and J 8 bases, with 14 bases left between them. Germline V gives CDR1 SGHRS, CDR2 YFSETQ. DNA of the CDR3: TGCGCCAGCAGCTCCACGAGGCGGGTCGGCTACACCTTC. Residues: CASSSTRRVGYTF.

In DNA form, the CDR3 reads TGCGCCAGCAGTCGGACAAGTATGAACACTGAAGCTTTCTTT. Its protein product is CASSRTSMNTEAFF. The V gene is TRBV23-1, the J gene TRBJ1-1; tentatively, D is TRBD1 (5 bases). TRBV23-1 belongs to the ORF category, with a function that is uncertain. V shed 4 bases and J shed 0 bases, with 9 bases lying between them. The CDR3 length is 14 residues.

The rearrangement joins TRBV5-5 to TRBJ1-5; possibly TRBD1 for D (5 bases). The CDR3 extends over 16 amino acids. V gave up 2 bases and J gave up 6 bases, with 18 bases separating them. Germline V gives CDR1 SGHKS, CDR2 YYEKEE (reference sequence). The CDR3 sequence is CASSLLLGELGQPQHF. CDR3 DNA sequence: TGTGCCAGCAGCTTACTCCTAGGGGAGCTAGGTCAGCCCCAGCATTTT. The complete variable domain, with remaining parts taken from reference TRBV5-5 and TRBJ1-5, reads DAGVTQSPTHLIKTRGQQVTLRCSPISGHKSVSWYQQVLGQGPQFIFQYYEKEERGRGNFPDRFSARQFPNYSSELNVNALLLGDSALYLCASSLLLGELGQPQHFGDGTRLSIL.

This chain joins TRBV11-3 and TRBJ2-2; 10 bases fit TRBD1. The CDR3 sequence is 16 residues long. Germline assignment: CDR1 SGHNT and CDR2 YENEEA. V shed 3 bases, J shed 7 bases, and the junction held 8 bases outside the gene matches. The CDR3 nucleotides are TGTGCCAGCAGCTTGAGAGGGACAGGGGATATCGGGGAGCTGTTTTTT. Translation gives CASSLRGTGDIGELFF. The full variable domain, its missing parts supplied by reference TRBV11-3 and TRBJ2-2, is EAGVVQSPRYKIIEKKQPVAFWCNPISGHNTLYWYLQNLGQGPELLIRYENEEAVDDSQLPKDRFSAERLKGVDSTLKIQPAELGDSAVYLCASSLRGTGDIGELFFGEGSRLTVL.